This T cell receptor beta chain is from a study of memory CD4+ T cells and cytomegalovirus serostatus (dated by TCRdb to the late 2010s). About the full investigation: The cohort included approximately 35 healthy adults from Belgium, of whom 9 were CMV seropositive and 24 were CMV seronegative. CD4+ memory TCRbeta repertoires of a Belgian cohort with known cytomegalovirus serostatus were sequenced in order to replicate a published TCR-based CMV serostatus classifier.

Genomic DNA was extracted from sorted cells with the Quick-DNA Microprep Kit. Amplification of TCRbeta DNA was done with the immunoSEQ hsTCRbeta kit, following the protocol from the manufacturer. An Illumina MiSeq instrument was used to sequence the TCRbeta libraries. The original methods were these. Once out-of-frame sequences had been removed, approximately 2,000,000 distinct TCRbeta sequences were left, which works out to an average of approximately 63,000 per individual. Each individual was scored by the count of 150 to 200 previously reported CMV-associated TCRbeta sequences and the total productive distinct TCRbeta count. A beta-binomial model was reimplemented in Python, and scikit-learn random forests with default parameters were trained on data from the US cohort. Classifier performance on the Belgian cohort was summarized as median AUC with percentile confidence intervals over 10,000 bootstrap iterations. TCRdb holds this immuneACCESS table with in-frame rearrangements only. Some clones are missing; in checked studies, unresolved V genes explain under half, and the rest has no known cause. V, J and clone size reflect that table, while D and trimming were determined from the DNA. In all, the sample holds 50,000 to 60,000 clones, and 82% of those were seen once. The ten largest clonotypes hold approximately 0.64% of the sample.

As concerns this clone: The antigen it recognizes is unknown. No base qualities exist here, and no much larger clone lies one base off it.

The germline V gene (reference sequence) yields LNHDA for CDR1 and SQIVND for CDR2. Taken from cysteine to phenylalanine, the CDR3 has 16 residues. Only CDR3 DNA remains: 48 bases, in frame from the first base. The junction carries 14 bases between V and J, which are trimmed by 5 bases and 1 base respectively. A FACSAria II was used to sort memory CD4+ T cells, defined as single viable CD3+CD4+CD8-CD45RO+ cells. CMV serostatus was assessed using a Roche Elecsys assay, by which serum IgG against CMV pp150, pp28, p38 and p52 was detected. After thawing, total CD4+ T cells were enriched by positive selection with CD4 magnetic microbeads. Samples originated from another study that specifically interrogated the CD4+ T cell memory repertoire. Peripheral blood mononuclear cells were isolated and cryopreserved following standard operating procedures; serum was stored at -80 °C. The staining relied on CD3-PerCP (BW264/56), CD4-APC (RPA-T4), CD45RO-PE (UCHT1) and CD8-Pacific Orange (3B5) antibodies, and Sytox blue was used to exclude non-viable cells.

What the research found in general, with its limitations: The results were read as suggesting that the CMV-associated TCR signature is, for the most part, present in the CD4+ memory repertoire. The original-framework classifier achieved a median bootstrapped AUC of about 0.95 with a 95% CI of 0.76-1.00 on the Belgian cohort. Among the 150 to 200 previously reported CMV-associated TCRbeta sequences, some 67 showed up in the CD4+ memory repertoires, with each one found in between one and five individuals. Unlike the original study, which covered naive and memory CD4+ and CD8+ populations, the Belgian study sequenced only CD4+CD45RO+ memory cells. CMV serostatus prediction reached a median bootstrapped AUC of roughly 0.96 with the original framework and 0.91 with a US-trained random forest.

Input material: memory CD4+ T cells from blood. The TCR sequence derives from an adult in good health and CMV-seronegative. The V gene is TRBV19 and the J gene is TRBJ2-2, with a tentative D gene TRBD1 over 6 matching bases. The DNA is TGTGCCAGTAGTTTAACGGGCAGGGGGAACACCGGGGAGCTGTTTTTT. This codes for CASSLTGRGNTGELFF. Joined to the reference TRBV19 and TRBJ2-2 proteins, this CDR3 gives the full variable domain: DGGITQSPKYLFRKEGQNVTLSCEQNLNHDAMYWYRQDPGQGLRLIYYSQIVNDFQKGDIAEGYSVSREKKESFPLTVTSAQKNPTAFYLCASSLTGRGNTGELFFGEGSRLTVL.